Presented here are 32 T cell receptor beta chains from one specimen sequenced in a study of shared clonotypes between healthy human individuals. Clones were read by immunoSEQ multiplex PCR, and TCRdb kept only the in-frame ones, dropping some. The repertoire holds roughly 1 million clones, with 65% to 80% as singletons. The sample consisted of memory CD4+ T cells sorted from blood. Regarding subset: CD45RA-negative fraction. Every receptor here comes from a man aged 18-30 years in good health.

This clone was seen more than once but under ten times. The chain combines TRBV9 with TRBJ2-1, with unresolved D. CDR1 is SGDLS, CDR2 YYNGEE, per germline. V lost 0 bases and J lost 0, with 10 bases in between. The CDR3 totals 16 residues. CDR3 sequence (DNA): TGTGCCAGCAGCGTAGCTGGGGATAGCTCCTACAATGAGCAGTTCTTC. Its translation: CASSVAGDSSYNEQFF.

The chain uses TRBV30 and TRBJ2-5, with TRBD2 identical over 9 bases. V was clipped by 6 bases and J by 1 base; unmatched bases: 9. The length of the CDR3 is 15 residues. The V gene's germline CDR1 is GTSNPN and CDR2 SVGIG (reference sequence). CDR3 in DNA: TGTGCCTGCGAGGCAGGGACTAGCTTCCAAGAGACCCAGTACTTC. Its protein product is CACEAGTSFQETQYF. The full variable domain, its missing parts supplied by reference TRBV30 and TRBJ2-5, is SQTIHQWPATLVQPVGSPLSLECTVEGTSNPNLYWYRQAAGRGLQLLFYSVGIGQISSEVPQNLSASRPQDRQFILSSKKLLLSDSGFYLCACEAGTSFQETQYFGPGTRLLVL.

The rearrangement links TRBV6-1 to TRBJ2-7; D may match TRBD1 or TRBD2 (5 bases each). CDR3 size: 15 residues. CDR1 and CDR2 from the germline V gene are MNHNS and SASEGT. The V end lost 5 bases, the J end lost 2 bases, and 16 bases lay between the germline ends. Here the CDR3 reads CASSPQNLGAYEQYF. Here the CDR3 DNA reads TGTGCCAGCAGTCCCCAGAATCTGGGGGCCTACGAGCAGTACTTC.

The chain recombines TRBV18 with TRBJ2-1, with 7 positions matching TRBD2. The CDR3 has 15 residues. Germline lookup yields CDR1 KGHSH and CDR2 LQKENI. With 3 bases clipped from V and 4 bases from J, the junction kept 6 bases outside the gene matches. As DNA, the CDR3 is TGTGCCAGCTCACCCATCAGCGGGGAGTACAATGAGCAGTTCTTC. The encoded protein is CASSPISGEYNEQFF. Drawing the rest from reference TRBV18 and TRBJ2-1, the complete variable domain is NAGVMQNPRHLVRRRGQEARLRCSPMKGHSHVYWYRQLPEEGLKFMVYLQKENIIDESGMPKERFSAEFPKEGPSILRIQQVVRGDSAAYFCASSPISGEYNEQFFGPGTRLTVL.

Comment on this clone: Other DNA variants within this sample encode the same CDR3. This sequence joins TRBV28 and TRBJ1-5; 7 nucleotides line up with TRBD1. This CDR3 is 12 amino acids long. V lost 6 bases to trimming and J lost 6 bases; unmatched junction nucleotides: 2. CDR1 and CDR2 from the germline V gene are MDHEN and SYDVKM. The CDR3 DNA sequence: TGTGCCAGCAGATCAGGGGGTCAGCCCCAGCATTTT. This gives the protein CASRSGGQPQHF.

The chain uses TRBV28 and TRBJ2-3, with a tentative D call TRBD1 (6 bases). Germline CDR1 is MDHEN and CDR2 is SYDVKM. The CDR3 consists of 16 residues. V dropped 5 bases and J dropped 2 bases, with 17 bases sitting between them. CDR3: CASSQFSGTPTDTQYF. DNA for the CDR3: TGTGCCAGCAGTCAGTTCTCCGGGACACCCACAGATACGCAGTATTTT.

The chain has TRBV2 and TRBJ2-3, with D possibly TRBD1 on 6 matching bases. The CDR3 is 15 amino acids. CDR1 is SNHLY, CDR2 FYNNEI, per germline. Trimming took off 1 base at V and 4 bases at J, with 12 bases between the two ends. The CDR3 DNA reads as TGTGCCAGCAGTGAAGGGGGGCGAGTAGCAGATACGCAGTATTTT. Protein sequence: CASSEGGRVADTQYF.

This chain joins TRBV6-5 and TRBJ1-1; D is unresolved. The CDR3 consists of 13 residues. Germline-derived CDR1 and CDR2 are MNHEY and SVGAGI. V shed 0 bases and J shed 5 bases, with 7 bases lying between them. The DNA for the CDR3 is TGTGCCAGCAGTTACTCGGTGAGGACTGAAGCTTTCTTT. Its translation is CASSYSVRTEAFF.

J is TRBJ1-4 and V is TRBV11-2; 7 positions match TRBD1. Germline V gives CDR1 SGHAT, CDR2 FQNNGV. This CDR3 has 19 residues. Trimming took 1 base from V and 0 from J; bases not matched to a gene: 11. CDR3 residues: CASSLGAGGFGATNEKLFF. The DNA for the CDR3 is TGTGCCAGCAGCTTAGGGGCAGGGGGTTTTGGGGCAACTAATGAAAAACTGTTTTTT.

The genes are TRBV5-4 and TRBJ2-5; no firm D call. Germline lookup yields CDR1 SGHNT and CDR2 YYREEE (reference sequence). Trimming pared 2 bases from V and 3 bases from J, leaving 5 bases between. The CDR3 totals 12 residues. The CDR3, as DNA: TGTGCCAGCAGCTTTGAAAAAGAGACCCAGTACTTC. Its translation is CASSFEKETQYF.

The rearrangement uses TRBV7-2 and TRBJ2-7; TRBD1 matches 10 bases. There are 15 residues in the CDR3. Germline CDR1 and CDR2: SGHTA and FQGNSA. With 4 bases clipped from V and 6 bases from J, the junction kept 9 bases outside the gene matches. CDR3 nucleotide sequence: TGTGCCAGCAGCTCTAGGACAGGGGGTTTCCGCGAGCAGTACTTC. Encoded protein: CASSSRTGGFREQYF.

V is TRBV19 and J is TRBJ1-1; the D is unclear. Germline CDR1 LNHDA, CDR2 SQIVND (reference sequence). This CDR3 is 15 amino acids long. The ends were cut back, 5 bases at V and 6 bases at J, with 19 bases in the middle. CDR3 residues: CASSDLYGSLAEAFF. Here the CDR3 DNA reads TGTGCCAGTAGTGATCTCTATGGTTCTCTGGCTGAAGCTTTCTTT.

This clone was found many times. The chain links TRBV6-5 to TRBJ2-3; no reliable D call. The CDR3 sequence is 11 residues long. V was shortened by 2 bases and J by 7 bases, with 4 bases between the two germline ends. Germline CDR1 MNHEY, CDR2 SVGAGI. The CDR3 here is CASSYGHTQYF. The DNA for the CDR3 is TGTGCCAGCAGTTACGGACATACGCAGTATTTT.

This chain links TRBV28 with TRBJ1-1; TRBD1 aligns across 12 bases. J lost 4 bases, V lost 3 bases, and 9 bases had no gene match. The CDR3 length is 17 residues. CDR1 is MDHEN and CDR2 is SYDVKM in the germline V gene. The CDR3 coding sequence is TGTGCCAGCAGTTTCCCGGGACAGGGGGCGAAGGCCACTGAAGCTTTCTTT. This translates into CASSFPGQGAKATEAFF.

The chain employs TRBV9 and TRBJ1-6; 10 bases align to TRBD1. Germline CDR1 SGDLS, CDR2 YYNGEE. This CDR3 region has 15 residues. Unmatched junction bases numbered 3, after V lost 2 bases and J lost 7 bases. CDR3 residues: CASSVRGQGNSPLHF. Written as DNA, the CDR3 is TGTGCCAGCAGCGTCCGGGGACAGGGGAATTCACCCCTCCACTTT.

The chain is built from TRBV5-4 and TRBJ2-5, with D possibly being TRBD2 (6 bases). In germline, CDR1 is SGHNT, CDR2 YYREEE (reference sequence). Trimming left V 0 bases short and J 2 bases short, with 11 bases between. The CDR3 has 15 residues. The CDR3 loop is CASSLGGTRQETQYF. In DNA, the CDR3 is TGTGCCAGCAGCTTGGGCGGGACGCGACAAGAGACCCAGTACTTC.

A remark on this clone: Different DNA sequences within this sample yield the same CDR3. DNA for the CDR3: TGTGCCAGCTCACCACAAGGGGGGGGGAACACTGAAGCTTTCTTT. It specifies CASSPQGGGNTEAFF. This chain links TRBV18 with TRBJ1-1; weak D call: TRBD1 (6 bases). This CDR3 region has 15 residues. The germline V gene encodes CDR1 KGHSH and CDR2 LQKENI. Trimming left V 1 base short and J 1 base short, with 10 bases between.

This clone was seen only a few times. Other DNA sequences in the same sample also yield this CDR3. The V call is TRBV11-3, the J call TRBJ2-4, with D possibly being TRBD1 or TRBD2 (5 bases each). V gave up 3 bases and J gave up 4 bases, with 7 bases separating them. The CDR3 spans 13 residues. CDR1 is SGHNT and CDR2 is YENEEA in the germline V gene. The CDR3 protein is CASSLGVKNIQYF. CDR3 nucleotide sequence: TGTGCCAGCAGCTTGGGGGTTAAAAACATTCAGTACTTC. Drawing the rest from reference TRBV11-3 and TRBJ2-4, the complete variable domain is EAGVVQSPRYKIIEKKQPVAFWCNPISGHNTLYWYLQNLGQGPELLIRYENEEAVDDSQLPKDRFSAERLKGVDSTLKIQPAELGDSAVYLCASSLGVKNIQYFGAGTRLSVL.

The gene calls are TRBV7-7 and TRBJ2-5, with a tentative D call TRBD1 (5 bases). Germline V gene lookup returns CDR1 SSHAT and CDR2 FNYEAQ (reference sequence). The CDR3 has 12 amino acids. CDR3 residues: CARPDRGETQYF. The CDR3 DNA is TGTGCTAGACCTGACAGAGGAGAGACCCAGTACTTC. The full variable domain, its missing parts supplied by reference TRBV7-7 and TRBJ2-5, is GAGVSQSPRYKVTKRGQDVTLRCDPISSHATLYWYQQALGQGPEFLTYFNYEAQPDKSGLPSDRFSAERPEGSISTLTIQRTEQRDSAMYRCARPDRGETQYFGPGTRLLVL.

The CDR3 protein is CASSSRRSGGANVLTF. CDR3 nucleotide sequence: TGTGCCAGCAGTTCCCGAAGGTCAGGTGGGGCCAACGTCCTGACTTTC. The V and J genes are TRBV6-5 and TRBJ2-6; the D is unclear. Trimming removed 4 bases at V and 3 bases at J, with 13 bases between. CDR3 length: 16 residues. Germline assignment: CDR1 MNHEY and CDR2 SVGAGI.

The chain joins TRBV5-5 to TRBJ1-2; perhaps TRBD1 as D (6 bases). The length of the CDR3 is 15 residues. Germline CDR1 reads SGHKS; CDR2 reads YYEKEE (reference sequence). Deletions cut 0 bases from V and 5 bases from J, with 14 bases between. As DNA, the CDR3 is TGTGCCAGCAGCTTGGAGGCGGGGGCAGGGTATGGCTACACCTTC. This gives the protein CASSLEAGAGYGYTF.

This clone was observed a handful of times. V is TRBV30 and J is TRBJ1-6; D is unclear. The CDR3 length is 15 residues. From germline, CDR1 is GTSNPN and CDR2 SVGIG (reference sequence). Deletions cut 1 base from V and 2 bases from J, with 9 bases between. This CDR3 reads CAWSGAIAYNSPLHF. CDR3 sequence (DNA): TGTGCCTGGAGTGGGGCAATCGCCTATAATTCACCCCTCCACTTT. The full variable domain, its missing parts supplied by reference TRBV30 and TRBJ1-6, is SQTIHQWPATLVQPVGSPLSLECTVEGTSNPNLYWYRQAAGRGLQLLFYSVGIGQISSEVPQNLSASRPQDRQFILSSKKLLLSDSGFYLCAWSGAIAYNSPLHFGNGTRLTVT.

V and J are TRBV11-2 and TRBJ2-7; a weak D match, TRBD1 (6 bases). The V end lost 0 bases, the J end lost 2 bases, and 11 bases lay between the germline ends. The CDR3 totals 15 residues. Germline V lookup: CDR1 SGHAT, CDR2 FQNNGV. The CDR3 region is CASSLDSRGPYEQYF. CDR3 sequence (DNA): TGTGCCAGCAGCTTAGATTCCAGGGGACCCTACGAGCAGTACTTC.

J is TRBJ2-7 and V is TRBV5-4; a possible D gene is TRBD1 (6 bases). This CDR3 has 14 amino acids. The germline V gene has CDR1 SGHNT and CDR2 YYREEE (reference sequence). Trimming left V 0 bases short and J 4 bases short, with 11 bases between. The CDR3 region has the DNA TGTGCCAGCAGCTTGGAAGGGGGAACGTACGAGCAGTACTTC. It encodes CASSLEGGTYEQYF. The whole variable domain, remainder taken from reference TRBV5-4 and TRBJ2-7, is ETGVTQSPTHLIKTRGQQVTLRCSSQSGHNTVSWYQQALGQGPQFIFQYYREEENGRGNFPPRFSGLQFPNYSSELNVNALELDDSALYLCASSLEGGTYEQYFGPGTRLTVT.

The rearrangement uses TRBV30 and TRBJ1-1; 12 positions agree with TRBD1. The germline V gene has CDR1 GTSNPN and CDR2 SVGIG (reference sequence). The CDR3 covers 15 residues. V gave up 4 bases and J gave up 10 bases; unmatched junction bases: 13. The DNA for the CDR3 is TGTGCCTGGATATTGAAAGCCCGGGACAGGGGGCTAGCTTTCTTT. It codes for CAWILKARDRGLAFF.

About this clone: The identical CDR3 is also encoded by other nucleotide sequences in the sample. The chain employs TRBV20-1 and TRBJ2-5, with D unresolved. Per germline, CDR1 DFQATT and CDR2 SNEGSKA (reference sequence). V lost 3 bases and J 3 bases, leaving 5 bases between the germline ends. The CDR3 is 11 amino acids. Here the CDR3 reads CSASREETQYF. The CDR3 region has the DNA TGCAGTGCTAGCAGAGAAGAGACCCAGTACTTC.

This chain links TRBV7-6 with TRBJ2-1; 11 bases line up with TRBD2. The length of the CDR3 is 15 residues. V lost 3 bases, J lost 10 bases, and 8 bases stayed unmatched. The germline V gene has CDR1 SGHVS and CDR2 FNYEAQ. The CDR3 sequence: CASSFMGTSGGEQFF. CDR3 DNA sequence: TGTGCCAGCAGCTTTATGGGGACTAGCGGTGGGGAGCAGTTCTTC.

In its sample, this clone was seen many times. This same CDR3 is encoded by further DNA sequences in the sample. The chain is built from TRBV28 and TRBJ1-2; D may be TRBD1 (5 bases). With 3 bases removed from V and 5 bases from J, the gap between germline ends came to 7 bases. The CDR3 has 12 residues. Germline V gene data show CDR1 as MDHEN and CDR2 as SYDVKM. CDR3 coding DNA: TGTGCCAGCAGTTTTAGGGGATATGGCTACACCTTC. Protein: CASSFRGYGYTF.

The V call is TRBV27, the J call TRBJ1-5; D is possibly TRBD1 (6 bases). The CDR3 runs 13 residues. V lost 10 bases and J lost 3, with 13 bases in between. The germline CDR1 and CDR2 sequences are MNHEY and SMNVEV (reference sequence). As DNA, the CDR3 is TGTGCCACCTCCAGGGGTACCAATCAGCCCCAGCATTTT. Its translation: CATSRGTNQPQHF.

This clone was seen a few times. This chain joins TRBV7-9 and TRBJ1-1; 8 positions match TRBD1. This CDR3 is built from 15 residues. CDR1 and CDR2 (germline): SEHNR, FQNEAQ (reference sequence). J was trimmed by 6 bases and V by 0 bases; bases with no gene match: 6. CDR3 residues: CASSLAQGARAEAFF. The CDR3 DNA reads TGTGCCAGCAGCTTAGCGCAGGGGGCGAGAGCTGAAGCTTTCTTT.

The CDR3 loop is CASSSETGDMTEAFF. CDR3 sequence (DNA): TGTGCCAGCAGCTCTGAGACAGGGGATATGACTGAAGCTTTCTTT. The chain is built from TRBV13 and TRBJ1-1; 8 bases map to TRBD1. The trim removed 4 bases at V and 5 bases at J, leaving 9 bases unmatched. There are 15 residues in the CDR3. Germline V gene sequence: CDR1 PRHDT, CDR2 FYEKMQ (reference sequence).

The chain combines TRBV4-1 with TRBJ1-2; 8 positions match TRBD1. The V segment lost 3 bases and the J segment 1 base; nucleotides outside the gene matches: 4. In germline, CDR1 is MGHRA, CDR2 YSYEKL. The CDR3 is 15 amino acids. In nucleotides, the CDR3 is TGCGCCAGCAGCCATGCCGGGACAGGTAACTATGGCTACACCTTC. It yields the protein CASSHAGTGNYGYTF.